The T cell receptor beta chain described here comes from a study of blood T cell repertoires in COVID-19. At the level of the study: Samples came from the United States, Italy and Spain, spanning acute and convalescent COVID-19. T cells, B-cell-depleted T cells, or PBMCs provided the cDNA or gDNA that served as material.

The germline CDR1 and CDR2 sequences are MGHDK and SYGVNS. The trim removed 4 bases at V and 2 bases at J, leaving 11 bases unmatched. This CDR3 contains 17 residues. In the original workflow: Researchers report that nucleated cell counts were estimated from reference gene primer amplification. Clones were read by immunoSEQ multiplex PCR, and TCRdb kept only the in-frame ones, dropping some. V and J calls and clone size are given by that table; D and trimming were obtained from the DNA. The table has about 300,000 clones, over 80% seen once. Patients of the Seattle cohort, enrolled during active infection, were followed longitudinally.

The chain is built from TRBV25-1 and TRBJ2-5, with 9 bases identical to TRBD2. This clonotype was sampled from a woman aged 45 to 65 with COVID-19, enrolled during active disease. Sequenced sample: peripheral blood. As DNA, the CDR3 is TGTGCCAGCAGTGGAGATGATAGCGGGGGACTACAAGAGACCCAGTACTTC. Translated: CASSGDDSGGLQETQYF. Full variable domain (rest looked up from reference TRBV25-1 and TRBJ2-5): EADIYQTPRYLVIGTGKKITLECSQTMGHDKMYWYQQDPGMELHLIHYSYGVNSTEKGDLSSESTVSRIRTEHFPLTLESARPSHTSQYLCASSGDDSGGLQETQYFGPGTRLLVL.